Listed here are 32 T cell receptor beta chains from one sample, sequenced in a study of cytomegalovirus exposure and HLA in healthy donors. Vbeta (60) and Jbeta (13) primers were used in the PCR. Sequencing was performed with immunoSEQ multiplex PCR; in TCRdb, only in-frame clones are kept and a portion is missing. The table lists about 150,000 clones, about 85% of them singletons. Sequencing used PBMCs. The receptors come from a man under 40 in good health and CMV-seropositive.

The chain combines TRBV29-1 with TRBJ2-7; TRBD2 is a possible D gene (6 bases). In germline, CDR1 is SQVTM, CDR2 ANQGSEA. The CDR3 runs to 12 residues. The V and J ends lost 6 bases and 7 bases respectively, with 16 bases between them. The CDR3 sequence: CSVRTGVREQYF. CDR3 DNA: TGCAGCGTCAGGACGGGGGTCAGGGAGCAGTACTTC.

V is TRBV6-5 and J is TRBJ2-7; 7 nucleotides align to TRBD2. Per the germline V gene, CDR1 is MNHEY and CDR2 is SVGAGI. V lost 6 bases, J lost 2 bases, and 4 bases stayed unmatched. The CDR3 consists of 13 residues. The CDR3 is CASRTGGTYEQYF. In DNA, the CDR3 is TGTGCCAGCAGAACGGGAGGAACCTACGAGCAGTACTTC.

This chain connects TRBV27 to TRBJ1-2; D is perhaps TRBD1 (5 bases). The germline gives CDR1 MNHEY, CDR2 SMNVEV (reference sequence). This CDR3 has 15 amino acids. V was shortened by 1 base and J by 4 bases, with 13 bases between the two germline ends. The CDR3 spells CASSLFSTGTYGYTF. In DNA, the CDR3 is TGTGCCAGCAGTTTATTTTCTACAGGAACCTATGGCTACACCTTC.

This sequence joins TRBV30 and TRBJ2-3; 8 nucleotides agree with TRBD2. The ends lost 7 bases at V and 0 bases at J; junction bases unmatched: 6. Germline CDR1 and CDR2: GTSNPN and SVGIG (reference sequence). The length of the CDR3 is 14 residues. CDR3 loop: CASRLAFSTDTQYF. The DNA of the CDR3 is TGTGCCTCGAGACTAGCGTTTAGCACAGATACGCAGTATTTT.

This clone came up a few times. This sequence joins TRBV6-5 and TRBJ2-7; D is unclear. Germline values: CDR1 MNHEY, CDR2 SVGAGI. There are 14 residues in the CDR3. Trimming shortened V by 0 bases and J by 2 bases, and 8 bases separated the two germline ends. CDR3 sequence: CASSYSTLTYEQYF. CDR3 nucleotide sequence: TGTGCCAGCAGTTACTCGACACTTACCTACGAGCAGTACTTC.

The chain combines TRBV7-7 with TRBJ2-7; TRBD1 matches at 9 bases. Germline loops: CDR1 SSHAT, CDR2 FNYEAQ (reference sequence). CDR3 length: 13 amino acids. V was clipped by 5 bases and J by 5 bases; unmatched bases: 4. CDR3: CASSPRQGDEQYF. CDR3 bases: TGTGCCAGCAGCCCACGACAGGGGGACGAGCAGTACTTC.

This clone was found a few times. The V gene is TRBV20-1, the J gene TRBJ2-1, with D tentatively TRBD2 (6 bases). CDR1 is DFQATT and CDR2 is SNEGSKA in the germline V gene (reference sequence). Between the trimmed V and J ends, which lost 6 bases and 5 bases, there was a span of 8 bases. This CDR3 region has 11 residues. The CDR3 loop is CSAEGDNEQFF. The CDR3 coding sequence is TGCAGTGCGGAGGGCGACAATGAGCAGTTCTTC.

The chain couples TRBV4-2 to TRBJ1-1; 7 bases fit TRBD1. The CDR3 contains 15 residues. Germline CDR1 and CDR2: LGHNA and YNFKEQ. Trimming at V came to 4 bases and at J to 4 bases, leaving 9 bases not matched to a gene. The CDR3 coding sequence is TGTGCCAGCAGCCCCCCGCACAGGGGCGGCACTGAAGCTTTCTTT. Its protein product is CASSPPHRGGTEAFF.

Only a few counts were recorded for this clone. The chain carries TRBV9 and TRBJ2-7, with a tentative D call TRBD1 (6 bases). The ends were cut back, 2 bases at V and 2 bases at J, with 11 bases in the middle. The CDR3 runs to 14 residues. The V gene's germline CDR1 is SGDLS and CDR2 YYNGEE. The CDR3 DNA reads TGTGCCAGCAGCGTTAACGGGGACACCTACGAGCAGTACTTC. Protein: CASSVNGDTYEQYF.

This chain joins TRBV5-1 and TRBJ2-1; 9 positions agree with TRBD1. The CDR3 is 15 amino acids. Germline V CDR1 and CDR2: SGHRS, YFSETQ. Trimming at V came to 4 bases and at J to 8 bases, leaving 10 bases not matched to a gene. For the CDR3, the DNA is TGCGCCAGCAGCCCGGGACAGGGCCCTGTCGATGAGCAGTTCTTC. This encodes CASSPGQGPVDEQFF.

The chain combines TRBV19 with TRBJ2-5, with 9 bases identical to TRBD1. V was clipped by 8 bases and J by 5 bases; unmatched bases: 3. Per germline, CDR1 LNHDA and CDR2 SQIVND (reference sequence). The CDR3 has 12 amino acids. CDR3 nucleotide sequence: TGTGCCAGTTCCGACAGGGGGGAGACCCAGTACTTC. This translates into CASSDRGETQYF.

The V and J genes are TRBV6-4 and TRBJ2-1; no reliable D call. Germline CDR1 MRHNA, CDR2 SNTAGT. V was trimmed by 6 bases and J by 5 bases, leaving 11 bases between them. The CDR3 spans 13 residues. The DNA of the CDR3 is TGTGCCAGCAGCCGAGGAGAGAACAATGAGCAGTTCTTC. Protein: CASSRGENNEQFF.

This rearrangement joins TRBV27 to TRBJ2-2; maybe TRBD2 (5 bases). The germline gives CDR1 MNHEY, CDR2 SMNVEV (reference sequence). CDR3 length: 14 residues. Trimming pared 6 bases from V and 4 bases from J, leaving 12 bases between. Written as DNA, the CDR3 is TGTGCCAGCAGGCAGGACTTAAGCACCGGGGAGCTGTTTTTT. Protein sequence: CASRQDLSTGELFF.

This clone was observed a few times. The chain recombines TRBV6-1 with TRBJ1-4; possible D gene TRBD1, 5 bases. Germline loops: CDR1 MNHNS, CDR2 SASEGT. The CDR3 is 10 amino acids. V lost 4 bases and J lost 13, with 7 bases in between. The CDR3 protein is CASSGTLLFF. The CDR3 DNA follows: TGTGCCAGCAGTGGGACACTACTGTTTTTT.

V gene TRBV7-2 combines with J gene TRBJ1-1; D is undetermined. Germline V gene sequence: CDR1 SGHTA, CDR2 FQGNSA. The CDR3 is 12 amino acids. V was clipped by 4 bases and J by 6 bases, with 9 bases between them. CDR3 sequence (DNA): TGTGCCAGCAGCTGGGCTTCCTCTGAAGCTTTCTTT. Encoded protein: CASSWASSEAFF.

CDR3 in DNA: TGTGCCAGCAGGGGGGACAGGGGCCGCGGAGAGACCCAGTACTTC. Translation gives CASRGDRGRGETQYF. This chain links TRBV28 with TRBJ2-5; 10 bases align to TRBD1. This CDR3 region has 15 residues. The V segment lost 6 bases and the J segment 4 bases; nucleotides outside the gene matches: 8. The germline CDR1 and CDR2 sequences are MDHEN and SYDVKM.

The V and J genes are TRBV30 and TRBJ1-1, with D possibly TRBD1 on 5 matching bases. V was pared by 4 bases and J by 1 base, with 13 bases between. Looked up from germline, CDR1 is GTSNPN and CDR2 is SVGIG (reference sequence). The CDR3 contains 14 residues. The CDR3 DNA reads as TGTGCCTGGACGGCTCGGGGGGGGAACACTGAAGCTTTCTTT. Translated: CAWTARGGNTEAFF.

This clone was observed a handful of times. The J gene is TRBJ2-7, the V gene TRBV7-9; a possible D gene is TRBD2 (6 bases). The ends were cut back, 1 base at V and 6 bases at J, with 13 bases in the middle. The germline V gene encodes CDR1 SEHNR and CDR2 FQNEAQ (reference sequence). The CDR3 loop spans 14 amino acids. DNA of the CDR3: TGTGCCAGCAGCTTAGAGGCGGGGAGAGCCGAGCAGTACTTC. This sequence encodes CASSLEAGRAEQYF.

The genes are TRBV6-6 and TRBJ1-5; possibly TRBD1 for D (5 bases). CDR1 and CDR2 (germline): MNHNY, SVGAGI (reference sequence). This CDR3 is 14 amino acids long. Trimming cost V 7 bases and J 2 bases, with 12 bases left between them. The CDR3 here is CASTYTGGNQPQHF. The DNA for the CDR3 is TGTGCCAGCACCTACACGGGGGGCAATCAGCCCCAGCATTTT.

V is TRBV10-3 and J is TRBJ1-6; no reliable D call. The CDR3 runs 13 residues. Germline loops: CDR1 ENHRY, CDR2 SYGVKD. Trimming stripped 2 bases from V and 12 bases from J, with 11 bases between. The DNA for the CDR3 is TGTGCCATCAGTGAGAGTCCGGAGCGACCCCTCCACTTT. Its translation is CAISESPERPLHF.

The V and J genes are TRBV7-3 and TRBJ2-5, with D possibly matching TRBD2 (5 bases). There are 13 residues in the CDR3. Trimming left V 4 bases short and J 7 bases short, with 13 bases between. Germline-derived CDR1 and CDR2 are SGHTA and FQGTGA. The CDR3 spells CASSSGDLPTQYF. As DNA, the CDR3 is TGTGCCAGCAGCTCCGGGGATCTTCCGACCCAGTACTTC.

The chain recombines TRBV2 with TRBJ1-1, with 7 bases identical to TRBD1. The CDR3 has 16 amino acids. V lost 6 bases to trimming and J lost 5 bases; unmatched junction nucleotides: 15. Per germline, CDR1 SNHLY and CDR2 FYNNEI. This CDR3 is CASSFGQVLRGTEAFF. In DNA, the CDR3 is TGTGCCAGCAGCTTTGGACAGGTCCTAAGGGGGACTGAAGCTTTCTTT.

This chain links TRBV5-6 with TRBJ2-1, with 14 bases aligning to TRBD2. Trimming cost V 3 bases and J 4 bases; bases outside gene matches: 6. Germline CDR1 SGHDT, CDR2 YYEEEE. The CDR3 consists of 17 residues. This chain's CDR3 is CASSWGLAGARYNEQFF. CDR3 DNA: TGTGCCAGCAGCTGGGGACTAGCGGGAGCGCGTTACAATGAGCAGTTCTTC.

The chain uses TRBV7-2 and TRBJ2-7, with 7 bases matching TRBD2. V lost 4 bases, J lost 3 bases, and 9 bases stayed unmatched. The length of the CDR3 is 15 residues. Germline V CDR1 and CDR2: SGHTA, FQGNSA. The CDR3 is CASSSRGGGGYEQYF. The CDR3, as DNA: TGTGCCAGCAGCTCACGTGGGGGGGGTGGCTACGAGCAGTACTTC.

The chain links TRBV27 to TRBJ2-7; 10 nucleotides line up with TRBD1. Trimming removed 3 bases from V and 0 bases from J; junction bases left unmatched: 11. The CDR3 consists of 18 residues. CDR1 is MNHEY and CDR2 is SMNVEV in the germline V gene (reference sequence). CDR3 residues: CASSFLTKDRGASYEQYF. CDR3 DNA sequence: TGTGCCAGCAGTTTTCTAACAAAGGACAGGGGGGCCTCCTACGAGCAGTACTTC.

The rearrangement uses TRBV5-1 and TRBJ2-3; 9 bases map to TRBD1. The CDR3 is 15 amino acids. Trimming removed 4 bases from V and 2 bases from J; junction bases left unmatched: 5. CDR1 and CDR2 (germline): SGHRS, YFSETQ. The CDR3: CASSGGTGYTDTQYF. CDR3 coding DNA: TGCGCCAGCAGCGGCGGGACAGGGTACACAGATACGCAGTATTTT. The variable domain in full, completed from reference TRBV5-1 and TRBJ2-3, reads KAGVTQTPRYLIKTRGQQVTLSCSPISGHRSVSWYQQTPGQGLQFLFEYFSETQRNKGNFPGRFSGRQFSNSRSEMNVSTLELGDSALYLCASSGGTGYTDTQYFGPGTRLTVL.

The sample holds one count of this clone. Here the CDR3 reads CASSLEGQGYEKLFF. The DNA of the CDR3 is TGCGCCAGCAGCTTGGAGGGACAGGGATATGAAAAACTGTTTTTT. The chain joins TRBV5-1 to TRBJ1-4; 9 bases fit TRBD1. Losses at the gene ends were 0 bases for V and 6 bases for J; bases not matched to a gene: 3. Germline values: CDR1 SGHRS, CDR2 YFSETQ. This CDR3 spans 15 amino acids.

The chain employs TRBV5-4 and TRBJ1-2; no clear D gene. V was trimmed by 0 bases and J by 4 bases, leaving 13 bases between them. Germline lookup yields CDR1 SGHNT and CDR2 YYREEE (reference sequence). The CDR3 is made up of 15 amino acids. The CDR3 bases are TGTGCCAGCAGCTTGGAACGGGGTTCCCTCTATGGCTACACCTTC. Translated, it gives CASSLERGSLYGYTF.

The chain is built from TRBV5-4 and TRBJ1-4, with D unclear. This CDR3 contains 14 residues. V was pared by 2 bases and J by 5 bases, with 10 bases between. Germline V CDR1 and CDR2: SGHNT, YYREEE (reference sequence). The CDR3 DNA sequence: TGTGCCAGCAGCTTAAAACAGAGCAATGAAAAACTGTTTTTT. It yields the protein CASSLKQSNEKLFF.

The V call is TRBV27, the J call TRBJ2-7; 8 bases align to TRBD2. V gave up 7 bases and J gave up 1 base; unmatched junction bases: 6. Germline-derived CDR1 and CDR2 are MNHEY and SMNVEV (reference sequence). This CDR3 comprises 14 residues. The CDR3 sequence: CASTITSGSYEQYF. For the CDR3, the DNA is TGTGCCAGCACCATAACTAGCGGATCCTACGAGCAGTACTTC.

This clone showed up just once. The rearrangement joins TRBV6-6 to TRBJ1-1; no firm D call. This CDR3 comprises 14 residues. Per the germline V gene, CDR1 is MNHNY and CDR2 is SVGAGI (reference sequence). V lost 0 bases and J lost 4, with 9 bases in between. CDR3 coding DNA: TGTGCCAGCAGTTACTCGGGCAGTCCCACTGAAGCTTTCTTT. This gives the protein CASSYSGSPTEAFF.

The chain uses TRBV4-2 and TRBJ1-6; D is uncertain. The germline gives CDR1 LGHNA, CDR2 YNFKEQ. V was shortened by 0 bases and J by 4 bases, with 10 bases between the two germline ends. This CDR3 spans 16 amino acids. In DNA, the CDR3 is TGTGCCAGCAGCCAAGAGCGAGCGAGTTATAATTCACCCCTCCACTTT. This gives the protein CASSQERASYNSPLHF.